The 10 T cell receptor beta chains in this list originate from one sample, sequenced in a study of T cell responses to AZD1222 COVID-19 vaccine. Libraries were prepared by immunoSEQ multiplex PCR; TCRdb keeps only in-frame clonotypes and omits some of them. The sample includes 120,000 or so clones, 88% seen only once; the top ten take about 1.6%. This specimen consisted of peripheral blood, obtained on day 0 of AZD1222 vaccination. These receptors were collected from an adult in good health.

The chain is built from TRBV18 and TRBJ1-5; no reliable D call. Germline CDR1 KGHSH, CDR2 LQKENI. This CDR3 has 14 amino acids. V was clipped by 3 bases and J by 0 bases, with 6 bases between them. The CDR3 loop reads CASSPGHSNQPQHF. The CDR3 nucleotides are TGTGCCAGCTCACCCGGCCATAGCAATCAGCCCCAGCATTTT.

The chain has TRBV7-8 and TRBJ1-1, with 7 bases matching TRBD1. With 3 bases clipped from V and 1 base from J, the junction kept 2 bases outside the gene matches. CDR1 SGHVS and CDR2 FQNEAQ come from the germline V gene. The CDR3 has 14 residues. Written as DNA, the CDR3 is TGTGCCAGCAGCTTGACAGGGAAGAACACTGAAGCTTTCTTT. Translation gives CASSLTGKNTEAFF.

In its sample, this clone was seen once. The rearrangement joins TRBV25-1 to TRBJ2-7, with TRBD1 identical over 7 bases. The CDR3 has 13 amino acids. The ends lost 6 bases at V and 3 bases at J; junction bases unmatched: 5. CDR1 MGHDK and CDR2 SYGVNS come from the germline V gene. CDR3 bases: TGTGCCAGCAGCGGACAGGCCAGCTACGAGCAGTACTTC. This gives the protein CASSGQASYEQYF.

This rearrangement joins TRBV6-5 to TRBJ2-7; D may be TRBD1 (7 bases). The CDR3 has 14 residues. Germline loops: CDR1 MNHEY, CDR2 SVGAGI. Trimming removed 3 bases at V and 6 bases at J, with 15 bases between. For the CDR3, the DNA is TGTGCCAGCAGTTATGTGGGAGGACAGGTCGAGCAGTACTTC. It encodes CASSYVGGQVEQYF.

Turning to this clone: One junction end disagrees with the germline gene, perhaps due to a read error. The V gene is TRBV19, the J gene TRBJ1-2, with D unresolved. The CDR3 loop spans 12 amino acids. Germline V gene data show CDR1 as LNHDA and CDR2 as SQIVND (reference sequence). This CDR3 is CASSGNDYGYTF. The DNA of the CDR3 is TGTGCCAGTAGTGGCAACGACTACGGCTACACCTTC.

This chain joins TRBV29-1 and TRBJ1-2, with TRBD1 matching 7 bases. Trimming at V came to 2 bases and at J to 7 bases, leaving 7 bases not matched to a gene. The CDR3 length is 13 residues. Germline V gives CDR1 SQVTM, CDR2 ANQGSEA. CDR3 sequence reads: CSVELGGMSGYTF. CDR3 coding DNA: TGCAGCGTTGAATTAGGGGGCATGAGTGGCTACACCTTC.

The gene calls are TRBV9 and TRBJ1-2; D uncertain. The CDR3 is 14 amino acids. CDR1 and CDR2 (germline): SGDLS, YYNGEE. Trimming stripped 3 bases from V and 4 bases from J, with 13 bases between. CDR3 sequence (DNA): TGTGCCAGCAGCGCTGGGGTGTCCTCCTATGGCTACACCTTC. Its translation: CASSAGVSSYGYTF.

The chain joins TRBV5-4 to TRBJ1-1; D is perhaps TRBD1 (5 bases). The CDR3 sequence is 13 residues long. V gave up 6 bases and J gave up 1 base, with 10 bases separating them. The germline CDR1 and CDR2 sequences are SGHNT and YYREEE (reference sequence). The DNA of the CDR3 is TGTGCCAGCACAGGACAACCGAACACTGAAGCTTTCTTT. It yields the protein CASTGQPNTEAFF.

The V gene is TRBV5-4, the J gene TRBJ2-6, with D perhaps TRBD2 (7 bases). The ends were cut back, 0 bases at V and 0 bases at J, with 10 bases in the middle. The CDR3 has 17 amino acids. The germline CDR1 and CDR2 sequences are SGHNT and YYREEE (reference sequence). CDR3 sequence (DNA): TGTGCCAGCAGCTTGGGCGGGGGCGGCTCTGGGGCCAACGTCCTGACTTTC. The encoded protein is CASSLGGGGSGANVLTF.

This clone was counted a few times. CDR3 residues: CASSSQGRTEAFF. As DNA, the CDR3 is TGTGCCAGCAGTTCACAGGGCCGGACTGAAGCTTTCTTT. The chain joins TRBV27 to TRBJ1-1; maybe TRBD1 (6 bases). The CDR3 sequence is 13 residues long. V lost 4 bases and J 5 bases, leaving 11 bases between the germline ends. Looked up from germline, CDR1 is MNHEY and CDR2 is SMNVEV (reference sequence).